Below, 13 T cell receptor beta chains from the same sample are listed, as sequenced in a study of follicular helper T cells after annual influenza vaccination. The time point is: 2014-2015 season, pre-vaccination. Sequencing was performed with immunoSEQ multiplex PCR; in TCRdb, only in-frame clones are kept and a portion is missing. The data show approximately 30,000 clones, with 70% to 90% seen just once and 1% to 1.5% held by the top ten. The sample consisted of CXCR5+ CD38- circulating T follicular helper cells from blood, taken on the day of influenza vaccination. Subset indicated: circulating Tfh, non-naive CD4+CXCR5+PD-1+ (ICOS+CD38+ or ICOS-CD38-). These receptors all stem from an adult who received the influenza vaccine.

The chain is built from TRBV20-1 and TRBJ2-3, with D hard to call. V lost 5 bases, J lost 5 bases, and 8 bases lay in between. Germline V gives CDR1 DFQATT, CDR2 SNEGSKA (reference sequence). This CDR3 is 11 amino acids long. The CDR3, as DNA: TGCAGTGCTTCACTCGAAGATACGCAGTATTTT. Residues: CSASLEDTQYF.

The J gene is TRBJ2-3, the V gene TRBV27; 12 bases are a match to TRBD2. CDR1 is MNHEY and CDR2 is SMNVEV in the germline V gene (reference sequence). V was clipped by 2 bases and J by 6 bases; unmatched bases: 18. There are 20 residues in the CDR3. CDR3: CASSLLPPFGLAGIADTQYF. Written as DNA, the CDR3 is TGTGCCAGCAGTTTACTCCCTCCATTCGGACTAGCGGGAATTGCGGATACGCAGTATTTT.

This clone was seen just once. The chain carries TRBV9 and TRBJ1-1; D perhaps matches TRBD1 (5 bases). The CDR3 is made up of 14 amino acids. Trimming pared 3 bases from V and 0 bases from J, leaving 9 bases between. Per germline, CDR1 SGDLS and CDR2 YYNGEE. CDR3 DNA sequence: TGTGCCAGCAGCGCCGGGACTCTGAACACTGAAGCTTTCTTT. It translates to CASSAGTLNTEAFF.

The CDR3 is CASSPRLGQGGDTQYF. The CDR3 region has the DNA TGTGCCAGCTCACCGCGCTTGGGACAGGGTGGAGATACGCAGTATTTT. The chain uses TRBV18 and TRBJ2-3; 9 bases agree with TRBD1. Losses at the gene ends were 3 bases for V and 5 bases for J; bases not matched to a gene: 9. Germline lookup yields CDR1 KGHSH and CDR2 LQKENI. The CDR3 totals 16 residues.

This clone was observed a few times. The V call is TRBV7-9, the J call TRBJ2-2; D is perhaps TRBD1 (6 bases). Trimming pared 5 bases from V and 4 bases from J, leaving 14 bases between. The germline V gene has CDR1 SEHNR and CDR2 FQNEAQ (reference sequence). The CDR3 is made up of 15 amino acids. In nucleotides, the CDR3 is TGTGCCAGCAGCCCAGGGGCCCTGGGCACCGGGGAGCTGTTTTTT. Translating it yields CASSPGALGTGELFF.

The genes are TRBV7-2 and TRBJ2-1, with 8 bases matching TRBD2. Trimming removed 5 bases from V and 6 bases from J; junction bases left unmatched: 6. The V gene's germline CDR1 is SGHTA and CDR2 FQGNSA. The CDR3 covers 14 residues. CDR3 DNA sequence: TGTGCCAGCAGCCCGGGACTAGGGGTCAATGAGCAGTTCTTC. It yields the protein CASSPGLGVNEQFF.

The V gene is TRBV13, the J gene TRBJ2-1; TRBD2 matches 8 bases. The length of the CDR3 is 15 residues. The V segment lost 2 bases and the J segment 4 bases; nucleotides outside the gene matches: 4. Germline values: CDR1 PRHDT, CDR2 FYEKMQ (reference sequence). In DNA, the CDR3 is TGTGCCAGCAGCTTAATACTAGCGGCTTACAATGAGCAGTTCTTC. Protein: CASSLILAAYNEQFF.

The V gene is TRBV6-5, the J gene TRBJ2-5; tentative D call: TRBD1 (6 bases). This CDR3 is built from 13 residues. From germline, CDR1 is MNHEY and CDR2 SVGAGI. The germline V and J ends were trimmed by 8 bases and 3 bases, with 13 bases remaining between them. CDR3 amino acids: CASWAGEEETQYF. The CDR3, as DNA: TGTGCCAGCTGGGCAGGGGAAGAAGAGACCCAGTACTTC.

The chain has TRBV7-9 and TRBJ2-5, with D perhaps TRBD1 (6 bases). CDR1 and CDR2 from the germline V gene are SEHNR and FQNEAQ (reference sequence). With 1 base removed from V and 4 bases from J, the gap between germline ends came to 10 bases. The CDR3 is 14 amino acids. The CDR3 loop is CASSLGGRSETQYF. The CDR3 coding sequence is TGTGCCAGCAGCTTAGGGGGGCGTTCAGAGACCCAGTACTTC.

In this sample, this clone turned up a few times. The chain links TRBV18 to TRBJ2-6; 7 positions match TRBD1. Germline V lookup: CDR1 KGHSH, CDR2 LQKENI. V lost 4 bases, J lost 2 bases, and 5 bases stayed unmatched. This CDR3 spans 16 amino acids. CDR3: CASSLKQGPGANVLTF. The DNA of the CDR3 is TGTGCCAGCTCACTTAAACAGGGGCCTGGGGCCAACGTCCTGACTTTC.

This chain joins TRBV4-2 and TRBJ2-2, with D uncertain. The V end lost 0 bases, the J end lost 2 bases, and 7 bases lay between the germline ends. The germline gives CDR1 LGHNA, CDR2 YNFKEQ. The CDR3 sequence is 15 residues long. DNA for the CDR3: TGTGCCAGCAGCCAAGAGTCCTTTAACACCGGGGAGCTGTTTTTT. Protein: CASSQESFNTGELFF.

The V call is TRBV28, the J call TRBJ2-7; 7 bases align to TRBD2. V trimming: 3 bases; J trimming: 0 bases; junction bases outside the gene matches: 5. The CDR3 length is 15 residues. Germline assignment: CDR1 MDHEN and CDR2 SYDVKM. In nucleotides, the CDR3 is TGTGCCAGCAGTTTTGGCGGGAGCCGCTCCTACGAGCAGTACTTC. This translates into CASSFGGSRSYEQYF.

This clone was seen a few times. V gene TRBV2 combines with J gene TRBJ1-2; D remains ambiguous. CDR1 SNHLY and CDR2 FYNNEI come from the germline V gene. The V end was cut by 4 bases, the J end by 7 bases, with 10 bases between. The CDR3 consists of 12 residues. The CDR3 loop is CASSGPAGGYTF. In DNA, the CDR3 is TGTGCCAGCAGTGGGCCCGCAGGTGGCTACACCTTC.